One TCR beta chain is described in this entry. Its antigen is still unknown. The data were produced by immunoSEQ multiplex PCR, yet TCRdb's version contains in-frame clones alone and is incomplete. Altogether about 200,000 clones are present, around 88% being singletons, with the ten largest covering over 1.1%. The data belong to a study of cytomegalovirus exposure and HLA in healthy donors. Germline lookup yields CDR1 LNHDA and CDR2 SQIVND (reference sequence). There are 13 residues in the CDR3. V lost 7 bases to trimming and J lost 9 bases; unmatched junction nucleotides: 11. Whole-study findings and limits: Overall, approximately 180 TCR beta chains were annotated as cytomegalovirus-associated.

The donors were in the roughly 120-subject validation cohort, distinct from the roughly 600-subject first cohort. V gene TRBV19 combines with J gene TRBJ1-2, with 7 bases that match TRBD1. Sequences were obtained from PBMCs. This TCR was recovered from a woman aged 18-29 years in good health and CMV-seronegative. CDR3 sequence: CASNSGQRESYTF. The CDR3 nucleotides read TGTGCCAGTAACTCGGGACAGCGAGAAAGCTACACCTTC. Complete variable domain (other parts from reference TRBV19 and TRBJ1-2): DGGITQSPKYLFRKEGQNVTLSCEQNLNHDAMYWYRQDPGQGLRLIYYSQIVNDFQKGDIAEGYSVSREKKESFPLTVTSAQKNPTAFYLCASNSGQRESYTFGSGTRLTVV.